Listed below are T cell receptor beta chains from one sample, sequenced in a study of blood T cell repertoires in COVID-19. Method: immunoSEQ multiplex PCR; TCRdb's copy keeps in-frame clones and lacks some. The sample holds about 310,000 clones, around 86% seen once. Sequencing was carried out using peripheral blood. The receptors were sampled from a man between 50 and 59 years old with active or convalescent COVID-19. CDR3s include the opening cysteine and the closing phenylalanine or tryptophan. Each record gives: J gene, clone size, D gene, V gene, CDR3 protein, CDR3 DNA. The D gene is left open where the match is weak. Rows give clone size only sometimes, using once, few, many, or a class for an expanded clone.

J: TRBJ1-2; size: -; D: -; V: TRBV5-4; CDR3: CSWAAVNYGYTF; DNA: TGTTCCTGGGCAGCAGTCAACTATGGCTACACCTTC
J: TRBJ1-6; size: -; D: -; V: TRBV21-1; CDR3: CASSKPKGRGDGDSPLHF; DNA: TGTGCCAGCAGTAAACCCAAGGGCAGGGGGGACGGTGATTCACCCCTCCACTTT
J: TRBJ1-1; size: -; D: -; V: TRBV5-4; CDR3: CASSFGSVLNTEAFF; DNA: TGTGCCAGCAGCTTTGGAAGCGTCTTGAACACTGAAGCTTTCTTT
J: TRBJ1-6; size: -; D: -; V: TRBV14; CDR3: CASSQDGGTLFSLHF; DNA: TGTGCCAGCAGCCAAGATGGCGGGACCCTATTTTCCCTCCACTTT
J: TRBJ1-1; size: -; D: -; V: TRBV30; CDR3: CASSRDTEAFF; DNA: TGTGCCTCCTCCCGGGACACTGAAGCTTTCTTT
J: TRBJ2-1; size: -; D: -; V: TRBV28; CDR3: CATARAGEGIYNEQFF; DNA: TGTGCCACCGCTAGGGCAGGGGAGGGGATTTACAATGAGCAGTTCTTC
J: TRBJ2-3; size: -; D: -; V: TRBV21-1; CDR3: CASTKTGPSTDTQYF; DNA: TGTGCCAGCACCAAGACAGGCCCGAGCACAGATACGCAGTATTTT
J: TRBJ2-1; size: -; D: -; V: TRBV6-5; CDR3: CASTDSFNEQFF; DNA: TGTGCCAGCACGGACAGTTTCAATGAGCAGTTCTTC
J: TRBJ1-2; size: -; D: TRBD1; V: TRBV29-1; CDR3: CSVEGNRQGEGYTF; DNA: TGCAGCGTTGAAGGGAACCGACAGGGTGAGGGCTACACCTTC
J: TRBJ2-7; size: -; D: TRBD1; V: TRBV28; CDR3: CASSSRGQGRFSGYEQYF; DNA: TGTGCCAGCAGTTCCCGGGGACAGGGTCGGTTTAGCGGCTACGAGCAGTACTTC
J: TRBJ1-3; size: -; D: -; V: TRBV7-8; CDR3: CASSFVRQAGGNTIYF; DNA: TGTGCCAGCAGCTTTGTGAGGCAGGCGGGTGGAAACACCATATATTTT
J: TRBJ1-1; size: -; D: -; V: TRBV7-2; CDR3: CASSPGGAAEAFF; DNA: TGTGCCAGCAGCCCCGGGGGTGCCGCTGAAGCTTTCTTT
J: TRBJ1-2; size: -; D: -; V: TRBV5-4; CDR3: CASSPGGRNGYTF; DNA: TGTGCCAGCAGCCCGGGAGGGAGGAATGGCTACACCTTC
J: TRBJ2-5; size: -; D: -; V: TRBV5-6; CDR3: CASSLDEAGETQYF; DNA: TGTGCCAGCAGTTTGGATGAGGCCGGAGAGACCCAGTACTTC
J: TRBJ2-7; size: once; D: TRBD1; V: TRBV7-9; CDR3: CASSPPTGGYHEQYF; DNA: TGTGCCAGCAGCCCCCCTACAGGGGGCTACCACGAGCAGTACTTC
J: TRBJ2-5; size: -; D: TRBD1; V: TRBV5-4; CDR3: CASSPDRPWVQETQYF; DNA: TGTGCCAGCAGCCCGGACAGGCCCTGGGTGCAAGAGACCCAGTACTTC
J: TRBJ2-7; size: -; D: TRBD1; V: TRBV5-5; CDR3: CASRLGGRVYEQYF; DNA: TGTGCCAGCCGATTAGGGGGCCGGGTCTACGAGCAGTACTTC
J: TRBJ1-2; size: -; D: TRBD1; V: TRBV5-1; CDR3: CASKFTGGVDYGYTF; DNA: TGCGCCAGCAAATTCACAGGGGGAGTTGACTATGGCTACACCTTC
J: TRBJ2-1; size: -; D: TRBD2; V: TRBV5-1; CDR3: CASSLDLAGANHNEQFF; DNA: TGCGCCAGCAGCTTGGACCTAGCGGGGGCTAACCACAATGAGCAGTTCTTC
J: TRBJ2-7; size: -; D: -; V: TRBV5-1; CDR3: CASSTTSYEQYF; DNA: TGCGCCAGCAGCACTACCTCCTACGAGCAGTACTTC
J: TRBJ2-7; size: -; D: TRBD2; V: TRBV24-1; CDR3: CATSDAHGGGLNEQYF; DNA: TGTGCCACCAGTGATGCCCACGGGGGGGGGCTTAACGAGCAGTACTTC
J: TRBJ1-2; size: once; D: -; V: TRBV12-3/TRBV12-4; CDR3: CATDGYTF; DNA: TGTGCGACTGATGGCTACACCTTC